The subject of this entry is one T cell receptor beta chain. These data belong to a study of response to subunit inactivated influenza vaccine. CDR3 length: 15 amino acids. V lost 1 base and J 0 bases, leaving 8 bases between the germline ends. The germline V gene has CDR1 MGHRA and CDR2 YSYEKL. TCRdb re-analysed the RT-PCR reads in MiXCR, keeping a single row per CDR3 protein. The table records approximately 520,000 distinct CDR3 sequences, 15% to 20% of them present only once. Sequencing used CD4+ T cells sorted from PBMCs, obtained about 23 months after vaccination. The sequence was obtained from a man aged 50 to 69 who received an inactivated influenza vaccine. The genes are TRBV4-1 and TRBJ2-3; D perhaps matches TRBD1 (5 bases). The CDR3 nucleotides read TGCGCCAGCAGCCAAGTGGGGCTTAGCACAGATACGCAGTATTTT. Its translation is CASSQVGLSTDTQYF.